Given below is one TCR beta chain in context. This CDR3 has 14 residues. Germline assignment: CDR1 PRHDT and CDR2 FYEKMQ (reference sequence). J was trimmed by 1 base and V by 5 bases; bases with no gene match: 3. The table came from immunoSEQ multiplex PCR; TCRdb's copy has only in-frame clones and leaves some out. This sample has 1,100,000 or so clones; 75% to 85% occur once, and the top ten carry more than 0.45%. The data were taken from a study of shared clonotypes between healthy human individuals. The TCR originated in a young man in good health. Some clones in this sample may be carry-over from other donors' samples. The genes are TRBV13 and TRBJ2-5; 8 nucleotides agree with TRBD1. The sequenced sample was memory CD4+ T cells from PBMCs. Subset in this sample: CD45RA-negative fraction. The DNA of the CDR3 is TGTGCCAGCAGCCCCACAGGGGGCCAAGAGACCCAGTACTTC. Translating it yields CASSPTGGQETQYF.